The 10 T cell receptor beta chains presented below share a single source sample, sequenced in a study of Graves' ophthalmopathy and Graves' hyperthyroidism (dated by TCRdb to 2017 to 2018). This sample was sequenced with an Illumina HiSeq 2000. For repertoire sequencing, TCR beta CDR3 regions were amplified from RNA transcripts. HTBI primers and the Qiagen OneStep RT-PCR kit were used in a first-round RT-PCR, which was followed by a second-round multiplex PCR, size selection and purification. TCRdb reworked the public reads: Q25 trimming with fastp, MiXCR clone assembly, productive beta chains retained. Every CDR3 protein is listed once, alongside the most common genes and DNA of its rows. Present in this sample are 740,000 or so distinct CDR3 sequences, around 40% of which were seen just once. About 40% of the sample is taken by the ten largest. Sequencing input: peripheral blood. These receptors came from an adult man with Graves' ophthalmopathy.

About this clonotype itself: Being one base from a much bigger clone, this may be a read error. The chain uses TRBV7-9 and TRBJ1-6; 10 nucleotides agree with TRBD1. This CDR3 comprises 15 residues. CDR1 and CDR2 from the germline V gene are SEHNR and FQNEAQ (reference sequence). The DNA of the CDR3 is TGTGCCGGCAGCACGAGACAGGGGGCTTATTCACCCCTCCACTTT. This gives the protein CAGSTRQGAYSPLHF.

This clonotype was counted many times. The chain joins TRBV7-9 to TRBJ1-5; weak D call: TRBD1 (6 bases). The CDR3 is made up of 15 amino acids. V dropped 4 bases and J dropped 5 bases, with 15 bases sitting between them. The germline V gene encodes CDR1 SEHNR and CDR2 FQNEAQ (reference sequence). The CDR3 nucleotides read TGTGCCAGCAGCTCAGGTACAGGGATGGATCAGCCCCAGCATTTT. Its protein product is CASSSGTGMDQPQHF.

This clonotype was seen only once. CDR3 sequence reads: CASSARDGRDYQPQHF. DNA of the CDR3: TGTGCCAGCAGTGCTAGAGACGGCAGGGATTATCAGCCCCAGCATTTT. This rearrangement joins TRBV25-1 to TRBJ1-5; possibly TRBD1 for D (5 bases). The CDR3 spans 16 residues. CDR1 MGHDK and CDR2 SYGVNS come from the germline V gene. V was cut by 4 bases and J by 5 bases, with 18 bases left in between.

The chain recombines TRBV2 with TRBJ2-7, with D tentatively TRBD1 or TRBD2 (5 bases each). CDR3 length equals 15 residues. CDR1 and CDR2 from the germline V gene are SNHLY and FYNNEI. V was pared by 6 bases and J by 4 bases, with 19 bases between. CDR3 in DNA: TGTGCCAGCAGCTTAACTCCCGGGACGGAGTACGAGCAGTACTTC. Its translation is CASSLTPGTEYEQYF.

This clonotype came up many times. The chain joins TRBV29-1 to TRBJ2-2; D uncertain. This CDR3 contains 12 residues. V was pared by 7 bases and J by 2 bases, with 8 bases between. Germline V gene data show CDR1 as SQVTM and CDR2 as ANQGSEA. This CDR3 is CSGGGNTGELFF. The CDR3 nucleotides read TGCAGCGGTGGTGGAAACACCGGGGAGCTGTTTTTT.

In nucleotides, the CDR3 is TGTGCCAGCAGCGTAGCCCCACGGGAGATGGAGACCCAGTACTTC. Translation: CASSVAPREMETQYF. The chain carries TRBV9 and TRBJ2-5, with a possible D match to TRBD2 (6 bases). CDR1 and CDR2 (germline): SGDLS, YYNGEE. Deletions cut 0 bases from V and 5 bases from J, with 14 bases between. The CDR3 totals 15 residues.

Comments on this clonotype: Being one base from a much bigger clone, this may be a read error. The chain employs TRBV7-2 and TRBJ2-5; D is possibly TRBD2 (5 bases). CDR1 SGHTA and CDR2 FQGNSA come from the germline V gene. The CDR3 extends over 14 amino acids. The CDR3 here is CASSSGVLQETQDF. The CDR3, as DNA: TGTGCCAGCAGCTCCGGGGTTCTCCAAGAGACCCAGGACTTC. Looking up the rest from reference TRBV7-2 and TRBJ2-5 gives the full variable domain: GAGVSQSPSNKVTEKGKDVELRCDPISGHTALYWYRQSLGQGLEFLIYFQGNSAPDKSGLPSDRFSAERTGGSVSTLTIQRTQQEDSAVYLCASSSGVLQETQDFGPGTRLLVL.

The rearrangement links TRBV10-3 to TRBJ1-5, with D possibly TRBD1 on 5 matching bases. Germline CDR1 ENHRY, CDR2 SYGVKD. This CDR3 is built from 13 residues. With 6 bases removed from V and 4 bases from J, the gap between germline ends came to 10 bases. The CDR3 is CAISADRNQPQHF. The DNA for the CDR3 is TGTGCCATCAGCGCAGACAGAAATCAGCCCCAGCATTTT.

The count of this clonotype is one. The J gene is TRBJ1-2, the V gene TRBV10-3, with 9 bases fitting TRBD1. CDR1 is ENHRY and CDR2 is SYGVKD in the germline V gene. The V gene end was trimmed by 8 bases and the J gene end by 4 bases; junction bases not matched to a gene: 5. The CDR3 loop spans 13 amino acids. For the CDR3, the DNA is TGTGCCATCCGACAGGGGGAAAGCTATGGCTACACCTTC. Encoded protein: CAIRQGESYGYTF.

This clonotype has only a few counts. The chain combines TRBV6-6 with TRBJ1-6; 7 positions agree with TRBD1. Germline V lookup: CDR1 MNHNY, CDR2 SVGAGI (reference sequence). J lost 13 bases, V lost 5 bases, and 14 bases had no gene match. This CDR3 has 15 amino acids. This chain's CDR3 is CASSEGRDSLFPLHF. As DNA, the CDR3 is TGTGCCAGCAGTGAAGGTCGGGACAGTCTCTTCCCCCTCCACTTT.